This T cell receptor (beta chain) was observed in a study of T cell changes during pregnancy in multiple sclerosis. The CDR3 contains 15 residues. The V gene's germline CDR1 is MDHEN and CDR2 SYDVKM. V lost 4 bases, J lost 5 bases, and 18 bases lay in between. Sequenced by immunoSEQ multiplex PCR; TCRdb stores in-frame clones only, minus some. The table shows about 36,000 clones, with 88% occurring only once. The source was CD8+ T cells from peripheral blood mononuclear cells, collected in the third trimester of pregnancy. The V and J genes are TRBV28 and TRBJ2-7, with D perhaps TRBD2 (7 bases). This clonotype originated in a female donor with multiple sclerosis, enrolled in a pregnancy study. CDR3 amino acids: CASSSGAYGRDEQYF. DNA of the CDR3: TGTGCCAGCAGTTCAGGGGCCTATGGGAGGGACGAGCAGTACTTC.